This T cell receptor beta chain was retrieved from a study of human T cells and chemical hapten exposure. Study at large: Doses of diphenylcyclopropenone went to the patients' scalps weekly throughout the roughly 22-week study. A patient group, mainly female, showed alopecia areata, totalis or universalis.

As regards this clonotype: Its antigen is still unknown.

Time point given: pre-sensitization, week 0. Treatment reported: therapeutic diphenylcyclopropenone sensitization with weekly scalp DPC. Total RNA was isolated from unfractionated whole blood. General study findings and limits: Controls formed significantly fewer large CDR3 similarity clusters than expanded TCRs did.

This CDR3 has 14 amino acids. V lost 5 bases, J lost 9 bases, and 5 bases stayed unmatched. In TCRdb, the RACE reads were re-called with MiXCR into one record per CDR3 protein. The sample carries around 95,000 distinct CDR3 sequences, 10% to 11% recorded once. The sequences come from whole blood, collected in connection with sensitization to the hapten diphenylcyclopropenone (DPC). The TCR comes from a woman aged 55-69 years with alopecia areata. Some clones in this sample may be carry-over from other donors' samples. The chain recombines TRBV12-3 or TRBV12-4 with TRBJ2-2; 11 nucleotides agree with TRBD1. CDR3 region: CASSPGQGGRELFF. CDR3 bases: TGTGCCAGCAGTCCGGGACAGGGGGGCCGGGAGCTGTTTTTT.